The text below deals with one T cell receptor (beta chain). These data belong to a study of cytomegalovirus exposure and HLA in healthy donors. Primers: 60 Vbeta forward and 13 Jbeta reverse. Measured with immunoSEQ multiplex PCR; TCRdb has only the in-frame clones, and not every one. The sample contains about 150,000 clones, around 80% of which appear only once. CDR3 length equals 15 residues. The V and J ends lost 5 bases and 5 bases respectively, with 19 bases between them. The germline CDR1 and CDR2 sequences are MDHEN and SYDVKM. Sequencing used PBMCs. The TCR sequence derives from a male donor in good health and CMV-seronegative. The chain employs TRBV28 and TRBJ2-7; maybe TRBD2 (6 bases). CDR3 in amino acids: CASSLAREALNEQYF. Here the CDR3 DNA reads TGTGCCAGCAGTCTCGCCAGGGAGGCCCTAAACGAGCAGTACTTC.